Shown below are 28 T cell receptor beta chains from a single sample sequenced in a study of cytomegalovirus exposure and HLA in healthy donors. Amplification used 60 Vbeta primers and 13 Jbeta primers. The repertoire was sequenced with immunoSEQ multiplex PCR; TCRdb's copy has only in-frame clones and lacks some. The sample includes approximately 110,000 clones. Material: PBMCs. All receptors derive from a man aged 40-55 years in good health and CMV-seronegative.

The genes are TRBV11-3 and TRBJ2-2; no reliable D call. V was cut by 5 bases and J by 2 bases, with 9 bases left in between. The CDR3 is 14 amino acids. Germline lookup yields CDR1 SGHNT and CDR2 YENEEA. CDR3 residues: CASSPKPNTGELFF. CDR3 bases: TGTGCCAGCAGCCCAAAGCCCAACACCGGGGAGCTGTTTTTT.

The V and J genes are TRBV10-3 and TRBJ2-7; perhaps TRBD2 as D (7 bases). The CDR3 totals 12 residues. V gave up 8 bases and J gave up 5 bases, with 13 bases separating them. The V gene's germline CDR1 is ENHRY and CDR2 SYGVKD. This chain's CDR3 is CAIQGRGNEQYF. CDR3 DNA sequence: TGTGCCATCCAGGGGCGGGGGAACGAGCAGTACTTC.

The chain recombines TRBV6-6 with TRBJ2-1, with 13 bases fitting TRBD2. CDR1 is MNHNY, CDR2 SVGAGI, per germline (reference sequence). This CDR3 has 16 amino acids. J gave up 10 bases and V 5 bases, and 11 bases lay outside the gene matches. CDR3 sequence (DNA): TGTGCCAGCAGTAAAACCCGGACTAGCGGGAGTTTAGAGCAGTTCTTC. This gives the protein CASSKTRTSGSLEQFF.

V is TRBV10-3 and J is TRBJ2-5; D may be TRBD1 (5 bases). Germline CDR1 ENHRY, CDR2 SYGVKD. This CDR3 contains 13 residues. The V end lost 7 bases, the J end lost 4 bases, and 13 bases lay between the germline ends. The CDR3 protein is CAITPNQGETQYF. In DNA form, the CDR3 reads TGTGCCATCACCCCGAACCAGGGAGAGACCCAGTACTTC.

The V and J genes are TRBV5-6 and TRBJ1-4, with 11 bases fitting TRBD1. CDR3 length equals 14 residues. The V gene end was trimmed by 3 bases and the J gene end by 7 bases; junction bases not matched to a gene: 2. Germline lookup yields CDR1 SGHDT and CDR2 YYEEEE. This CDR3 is CASSSGTGGEKLFF. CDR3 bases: TGTGCCAGCAGCTCCGGGACAGGGGGTGAAAAACTGTTTTTT.

The CDR3 DNA reads as TGTGCCAGCAGTTTCAACACGGACTCCTCCTACGAGCAGTACTTC. It yields the protein CASSFNTDSSYEQYF. The V and J genes are TRBV7-9 and TRBJ2-7; tentatively, D is TRBD2 (5 bases). The CDR3 extends over 15 amino acids. Germline V gene lookup returns CDR1 SEHNR and CDR2 FQNEAQ (reference sequence). The germline V and J ends were trimmed by 6 bases and 0 bases, with 15 bases remaining between them. The whole variable domain, filled in from reference TRBV7-9 and TRBJ2-7, reads DTGVSQNPRHKITKRGQNVTFRCDPISEHNRLYWYRQTLGQGPEFLTYFQNEAQLEKSRLLSDRFSAERPKGSFSTLEIQRTEQGDSAMYLCASSFNTDSSYEQYFGPGTRLTVT.

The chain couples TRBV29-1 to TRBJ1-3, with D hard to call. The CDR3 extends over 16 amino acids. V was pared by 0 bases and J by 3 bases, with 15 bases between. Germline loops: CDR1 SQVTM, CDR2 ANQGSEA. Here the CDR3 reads CSVEDPGAPFGNTIYF. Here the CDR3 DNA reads TGCAGCGTTGAAGATCCCGGTGCTCCCTTTGGAAACACCATATATTTT.

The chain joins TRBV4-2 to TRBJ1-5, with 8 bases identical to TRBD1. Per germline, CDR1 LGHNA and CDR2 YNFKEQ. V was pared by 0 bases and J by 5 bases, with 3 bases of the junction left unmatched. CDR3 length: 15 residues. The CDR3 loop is CASSQDPGGDQPQHF. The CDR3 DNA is TGTGCCAGCAGCCAAGATCCAGGGGGCGATCAGCCCCAGCATTTT.

The CDR3 region is CASSTTRRRNTEAFF. DNA of the CDR3: TGTGCCAGCAGCACCACCAGGAGGAGGAACACTGAAGCTTTCTTT. This chain uses TRBV28 with TRBJ1-1; D call uncertain. CDR1 and CDR2 from the germline V gene are MDHEN and SYDVKM. V was shortened by 6 bases and J by 1 base, with 15 bases between the two germline ends. The CDR3 has 15 residues.

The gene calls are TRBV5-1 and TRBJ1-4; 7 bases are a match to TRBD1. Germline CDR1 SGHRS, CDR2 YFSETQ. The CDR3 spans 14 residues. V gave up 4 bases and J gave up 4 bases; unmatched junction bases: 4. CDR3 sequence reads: CASSTGQNNEKLFF. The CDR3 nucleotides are TGCGCCAGCAGCACGGGACAGAATAATGAAAAACTGTTTTTT.

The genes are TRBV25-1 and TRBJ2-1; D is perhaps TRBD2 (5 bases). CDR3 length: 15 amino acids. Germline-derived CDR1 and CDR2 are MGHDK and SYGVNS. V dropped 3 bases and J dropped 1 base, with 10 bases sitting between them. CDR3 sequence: CASSESGSSYNEQFF. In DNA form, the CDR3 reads TGTGCCAGCAGTGAGTCGGGGTCTTCCTACAATGAGCAGTTCTTC.

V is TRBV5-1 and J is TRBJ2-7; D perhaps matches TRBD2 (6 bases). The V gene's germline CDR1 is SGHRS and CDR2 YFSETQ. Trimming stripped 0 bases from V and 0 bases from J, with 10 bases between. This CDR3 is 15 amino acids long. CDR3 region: CASSLDGGSSYEQYF. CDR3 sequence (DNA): TGCGCCAGCAGCTTGGATGGGGGGAGCTCCTACGAGCAGTACTTC.

Here the CDR3 DNA reads TGCAGCGTAGGGACTAGCGGAGTTTACAATGAGCAGTTCTTC. It yields the protein CSVGTSGVYNEQFF. The rearrangement links TRBV29-1 to TRBJ2-1, with TRBD2 matching 11 bases. Germline V CDR1 and CDR2: SQVTM, ANQGSEA. V shed 6 bases, J shed 4 bases, and the junction held 5 bases outside the gene matches. This CDR3 has 14 residues.

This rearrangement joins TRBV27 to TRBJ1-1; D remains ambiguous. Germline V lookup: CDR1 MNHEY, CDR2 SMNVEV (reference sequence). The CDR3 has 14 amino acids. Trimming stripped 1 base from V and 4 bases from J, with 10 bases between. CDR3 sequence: CASSLLPGSTEAFF. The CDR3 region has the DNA TGTGCCAGCAGTTTATTACCGGGAAGCACTGAAGCTTTCTTT.

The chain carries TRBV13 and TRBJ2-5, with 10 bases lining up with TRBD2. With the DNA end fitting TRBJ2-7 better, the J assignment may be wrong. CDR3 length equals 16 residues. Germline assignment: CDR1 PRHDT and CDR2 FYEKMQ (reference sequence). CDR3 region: CASSLRVAGGRYEQYF. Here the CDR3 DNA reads TGTGCCAGCAGCTTAAGGGTAGCGGGAGGTCGGTACGAGCAGTACTTC.

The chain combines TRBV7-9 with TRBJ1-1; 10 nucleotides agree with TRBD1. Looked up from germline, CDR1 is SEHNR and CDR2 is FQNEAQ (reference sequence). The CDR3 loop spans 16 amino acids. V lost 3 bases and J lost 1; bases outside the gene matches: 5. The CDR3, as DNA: TGTGCCAGCAGCTTGCTCCGGGACAGGGGGAACACTGAAGCTTTCTTT. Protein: CASSLLRDRGNTEAFF.

CDR3 DNA sequence: TGTGCCAGCAGTTTAGCGGGAGGGCAAGGAGGGGAGCTGTTTTTT. Amino acids: CASSLAGGQGGELFF. This chain uses TRBV6-6 with TRBJ2-2, with 11 positions matching TRBD2. Trimming removed 4 bases from V and 8 bases from J; junction bases left unmatched: 6. From germline, CDR1 is MNHNY and CDR2 SVGAGI (reference sequence). The CDR3 spans 15 residues.

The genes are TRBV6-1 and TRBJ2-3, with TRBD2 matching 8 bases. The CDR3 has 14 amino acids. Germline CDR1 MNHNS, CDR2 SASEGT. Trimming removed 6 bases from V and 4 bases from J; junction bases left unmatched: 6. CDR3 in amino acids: CASRSGSLPDTQYF. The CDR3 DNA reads TGTGCCAGCAGGAGCGGGAGTCTTCCAGATACGCAGTATTTT.

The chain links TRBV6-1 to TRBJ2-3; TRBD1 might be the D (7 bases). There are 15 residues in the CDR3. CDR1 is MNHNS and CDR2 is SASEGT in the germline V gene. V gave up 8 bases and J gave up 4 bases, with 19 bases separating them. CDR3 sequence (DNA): TGTGCCAGCGGAGGGGGCAGCTTAGGGTCAGATACGCAGTATTTT. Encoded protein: CASGGGSLGSDTQYF.

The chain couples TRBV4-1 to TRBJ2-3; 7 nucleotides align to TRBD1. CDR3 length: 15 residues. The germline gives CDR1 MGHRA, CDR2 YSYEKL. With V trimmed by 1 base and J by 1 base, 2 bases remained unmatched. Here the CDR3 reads CASSQVGTGTDTQYF. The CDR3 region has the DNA TGCGCCAGCAGCCAAGTCGGGACAGGCACAGATACGCAGTATTTT.

CDR3 coding DNA: TGTGCCAGCAGCTTAGGGGCGTGGAACTATGGCTACACCTTC. It codes for CASSLGAWNYGYTF. The genes are TRBV7-2 and TRBJ1-2; the D is unclear. Trimming removed 1 base at V and 2 bases at J, with 8 bases between. CDR1 is SGHTA, CDR2 FQGNSA, per germline. This CDR3 spans 14 amino acids.

In DNA form, the CDR3 reads TGTGCCAGCGCCGGGACAACGATTAGCAATCAGCCCCAGCATTTT. As protein: CASAGTTISNQPQHF. This chain links TRBV19 with TRBJ1-5; the D gene is possibly TRBD1 (6 bases). This CDR3 has 15 residues. Germline V gives CDR1 LNHDA, CDR2 SQIVND (reference sequence). The germline V and J ends were trimmed by 9 bases and 0 bases, with 15 bases remaining between them.

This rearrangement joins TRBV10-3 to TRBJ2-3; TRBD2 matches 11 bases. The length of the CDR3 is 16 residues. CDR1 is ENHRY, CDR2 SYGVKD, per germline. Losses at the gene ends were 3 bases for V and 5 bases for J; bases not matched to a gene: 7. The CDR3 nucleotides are TGTGCCATCAGTGACCCGACTAGCGGGAATGGAGATACGCAGTATTTT. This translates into CAISDPTSGNGDTQYF.

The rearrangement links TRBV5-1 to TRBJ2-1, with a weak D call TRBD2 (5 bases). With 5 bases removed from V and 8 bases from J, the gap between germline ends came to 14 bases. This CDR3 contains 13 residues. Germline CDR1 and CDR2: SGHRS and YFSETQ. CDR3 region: CASRGSGLDEQFF. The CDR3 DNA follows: TGCGCCAGCAGGGGGAGCGGTCTAGATGAGCAGTTCTTC.

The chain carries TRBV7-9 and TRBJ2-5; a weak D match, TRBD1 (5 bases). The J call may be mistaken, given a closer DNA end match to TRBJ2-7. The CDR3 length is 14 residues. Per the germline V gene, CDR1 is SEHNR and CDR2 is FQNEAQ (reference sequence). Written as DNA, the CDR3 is TGTGCCAGCAGCTCTCAGGGTTCATCCTACGAGCAGTACTTC. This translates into CASSSQGSSYEQYF.

The CDR3 spells CASSLDRAGTDYEQYF. CDR3 nucleotide sequence: TGTGCCAGCAGCTTAGACCGAGCCGGGACAGACTACGAGCAGTACTTC. The chain couples TRBV7-9 to TRBJ2-7; 7 nucleotides align to TRBD1. Germline-derived CDR1 and CDR2 are SEHNR and FQNEAQ (reference sequence). V trimming: 1 base; J trimming: 3 bases; junction bases outside the gene matches: 9. The CDR3 extends over 16 amino acids.

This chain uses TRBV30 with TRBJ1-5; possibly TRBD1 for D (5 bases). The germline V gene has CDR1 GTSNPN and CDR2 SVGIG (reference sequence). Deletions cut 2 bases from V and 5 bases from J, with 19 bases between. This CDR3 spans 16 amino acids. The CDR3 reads CAWSYRNVGGDQPQHF. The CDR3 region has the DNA TGTGCCTGGAGTTATCGAAATGTGGGGGGAGATCAGCCCCAGCATTTT.

As DNA, the CDR3 is TGTGCCATCAGTGTTGCGGGAGCGTTTGGAACAGATACGCAGTATTTT. Protein product: CAISVAGAFGTDTQYF. V and J are TRBV10-3 and TRBJ2-3; 7 bases map to TRBD2. Germline-derived CDR1 and CDR2 are ENHRY and SYGVKD. The CDR3 is 16 amino acids. With V trimmed by 4 bases and J by 3 bases, 10 bases remained unmatched.